This T cell receptor (beta chain) was found in a study of a mutant IDH1 vaccine in newly diagnosed glioma listed by TCRdb under 2021. About the study as a whole: Vaccination began 4-6 weeks after radiotherapy alone, or alongside temozolomide cycles in the chemotherapy-containing groups. Of the approximately 30 treated patients, approximately 62% were male and about 40% were female, and the mean age was approximately 39 years. Before enrollment, patients had received standard therapy of radiotherapy alone, temozolomide alone, or radiochemotherapy with temozolomide; most received the combination. Visit V12 was the week-35 safety follow-up and visit V13 was the week-47 end of study. Peripheral blood was drawn at six visits: V03 (baseline), V05, V07, V10, V12 and V13. Longitudinal TCRB deep sequencing was performed for about 25 treated patients wherever samples were available for exploratory analyses. General findings and caveats noted by the study authors: Pseudoprogression seemed to be unrelated to changes in the top peripheral T cell clonotypes found by TCRB sequencing. Across multiple MHC alleles, vaccine-induced immune responses were seen in around 93% of patients. Selection of PBMC samples for TCRB deep sequencing was based on availability. The authors noted that analyses of patient blood samples could not be reproduced because of sample limitations.

The CDR3 runs 12 amino acids, cysteine and phenylalanine included. The sequence is cut down to CDR3 DNA, 36 bases in frame from base 1. The germline V gene (reference sequence) supplies CDR1 MNHNY and CDR2 SVGAGI. The time point label here, explained by the study, means: week 47, end of study. Each vaccine dose was 300 ug of a 20-mer mutant IDH1 peptide in Montanide, given subcutaneously with topical imiquimod. Patients were given eight vaccinations, in weeks 1, 3, 5, 7, 11, 15, 19 and 23, which matched visits V03 through V10. Donors had newly diagnosed WHO grade 3 or 4 IDH1-mutant astrocytomas with loss of nuclear ATRX. The samples were drawn from NOA16, a multicentre, single-arm, open-label phase I trial in Germany that tested a mutant IDH1 peptide vaccine in humans for the first time. Genomic DNA for TCRB sequencing was isolated from EDTA blood with the DNeasy Blood and Tissue Kit. The library was prepared using the immunoSEQ multiplex PCR assay. The hsTCRB Kit was used according to the manufacturer's protocol to amplify rearranged TCR beta chain sequences. Sequencing of TCRB libraries was carried out on an Illumina MiSeq. Per the original workflow: Demultiplexing, trimming and gene mapping were performed with the kit vendor's proprietary platform. TCRdb carries this immuneACCESS record with in-frame sequences only. Its versions omit some clonotypes, under half of them owing to an unresolved V gene in the studies checked, with the rest unexplained. V and J calls and clone size are copied from that table; D and trimming were computed from the DNA. The sample table holds some 50,000 clones, of which about 88% were seen once. The ten largest clones capture 4.3% of the sample.

As regards this clone: Its antigen is unknown. Its ends do not fully match the called genes, so a read error is possible.

The sequence was collected from a woman aged 25 to 39 with glioma. Some clones in this sample may be carry-over from other donors' samples. The chain was built from TRBV6-6 and TRBJ2-7; a stretch of 9 junction bases matches TRBD1. The sample was PBMCs, taken from a glioma patient whose treatment included an IDH1 peptide vaccine. In nucleotides, the sequence is TGTGCCAGCAGTTACCAGGACAGGGGACAGGACTTC. The resulting protein is CASSYQDRGQDF.